This T cell receptor (beta chain) derives from a study of OX40 agonist ivuxolimab in advanced cancers. In terms of the full investigation: Ivuxolimab was an agonistic, fully human IgG2 monoclonal antibody directed against OX40 (CD134), a costimulatory receptor. Three dose-escalation patients achieved partial responses, one with hepatocellular carcinoma and two with cutaneous melanoma. In the dose-escalation cohort, 82.7% of patients were male, and the mean age was approximately 60 years, with a range of about 23 to 80. The paper covers the monotherapy dose-escalation part of the phase I ivuxolimab trial, which included N of about 51 patients. Intravenous ivuxolimab was administered to patients every 2 weeks at six dose levels: 0.01, 0.1, 0.3, 1.5, 3 and 10 mg/kg. Patients were allowed to have had prior anti-PD-1, anti-PD-L1 or anti-CTLA-4 therapy, and approximately 40% of the dose-escalation patients had previously received checkpoint inhibitors. Of the approximately 50 dose-escalation patients, hepatocellular carcinoma was present in around 19, melanoma in around 15, renal cell carcinoma in 9 and head and neck cancer in 9. The point of sequencing TCRbeta in the periphery was to test whether ivuxolimab changed TCR sequence diversity and drove clonal T-cell expansion. Study-wide findings and limitations: The antigen specificity of the clonally expanded peripheral T cells was not determined. At doses of 0.1 to 3.0 mg/kg, clonal expansion of both CD4+ and CD8+ blood T cells was observed from baseline to week 6. Low levels of normalized T-cell clonal expansion were also seen in some patients who did not respond. On average, CD8+ T cells showed more expanded clones than CD4+ T cells after ivuxolimab. In partial responders in the 0.1-3.0 mg/kg groups, normalized peripheral clonal expansion was found to be among the lowest, especially among CD8+ T cells.

The junction carries 7 bases between V and J, which are trimmed by 3 bases and 2 bases respectively. From a lookup of the germline V gene, CDR1 and CDR2 are SNHLY and FYNNEI. Inclusive of the bounding cysteine and phenylalanine, the CDR3 is 13 residues long. Only the CDR3 DNA stays, 39 bases, in frame from base 1. Genomic DNA was extracted from sorted cells for sequencing of the TCRbeta CDR3 region. The immunoSEQ Assay was used to sequence the TCRbeta CDR3 regions. TCRdb provides this immuneACCESS table in a form limited to in-frame rearrangements. Some clones are lacking; in checked studies, under half of them reflect an unresolved V gene, and why the rest are absent is not known. Recorded for this sample are tens of thousands of clones; 85% of them occurred a single time. Around 1.8% of the sample lies in the top ten. Patients with a history of autoimmune disease or receiving systemic immunosuppression were excluded from the trial. Peripheral blood for TCR sequencing was collected from all dose cohorts at baseline, on cycle 4 day 1, and on cycle 7 day 1. Samples came from an open-label, multicenter, first-in-human phase I dose-escalation trial of ivuxolimab. Adults with locally advanced or metastatic melanoma, renal cell, hepatocellular, or head and neck squamous cell carcinoma were enrolled in the trial. Before TCR sequencing, CD4+ and CD8+ T cells were separately sorted from peripheral blood.

On this clone: The specificity of this receptor is unknown. Per-base qualities were not stored, and no clone one base away is much larger.

Recombination linked TRBV2 to TRBJ1-2; tentative D gene TRBD1, with 6 bases matching. This material consisted of CD4+ or CD8+ T cells sorted from blood, taken in a trial of the OX40 agonist ivuxolimab. This TCR came from an adult with an advanced solid tumor such as melanoma, head and neck, liver or kidney cancer. The bases are TGTGCCAGCAGTGAGGACAGAAACTATGGCTACACCTTC. Its amino acids are CASSEDRNYGYTF.